The T cell receptor (beta chain) described here comes from a study of beta chain features in type 1 diabetes. The study, taken as a whole, reports: Shorter TCRB CDR3s, moderately but significantly so, marked every one of the four CD4+ subsets in Type 1 diabetes patients. Whether TCRB rearrangement is influenced by HLA type was left unresolved in this analysis.

Details on this clone: Its antigen is still unknown.

The entirety of the isolated RNA underwent reverse transcription, so expressed TCRB transcripts were sequenced. Read counts averaged roughly 3.7 million for samples of naive, central memory and regulatory T cells. Clones were sequenced by immunoSEQ multiplex PCR, and TCRdb holds only the in-frame ones, with some missing. The repertoire has about 160,000 clones, about 9.4% of them found once; the top ten carry more than 0.45%. The sequence came from a man aged 30 to 39 with type 1 diabetes. The sample was central memory CD4+ T cells from blood.

In DNA, the CDR3 is TGTGCCAGCAGCGTAGCGACTTACAATGAGCAGTTCTTC. This codes for CASSVATYNEQFF. The chain employs TRBV9 and TRBJ2-1; the D is unclear. The germline V gene encodes CDR1 SGDLS and CDR2 YYNGEE. V was cut by 0 bases and J by 4 bases, with 5 bases left in between. This CDR3 contains 13 residues.